The following is a TCR beta chain sequence with its context. The specificity of this receptor is unknown. No base quality values were provided; no much bigger clone lies one nucleotide off. The sample belongs to a study of cytomegalovirus exposure and HLA in healthy donors (dated by TCRdb to the late 2010s). Broadly, across the study: An earlier analysis of approximately 590 of the donors reported 250 to 300 Gb of sequence data and roughly 100 million unique TCR beta sequences from about 179 million T cells. About 300 gigabases of sequencing data and around 80 million unique TCR sequences made up an early release that covered roughly 670 HLA-typed donors. Among the roughly 400 genotyped donors, around 81% belonged to the genetic ancestry cluster associated with self-reported Caucasian donors. The aim of the study was to test whether cataloging public T cell receptors could identify signatures of past pathogen exposure. Using immunosequencing, the study profiled T cell repertoires from about 650 subjects and related those repertoires to cytomegalovirus serostatus. A separate validation cohort of approximately 130 different subjects was used in addition to the approximately 610-subject first cohort. To predict cytomegalovirus infection status, the study combined high-throughput TCR immunosequencing, statistical association of individual TCRs with disease status, and machine learning. To study patterns of TCR occurrence, a later analysis re-analyzed previously published TCR beta repertoires from 500 to 850 donors and added high-resolution HLA genotyping. The later analysis used no new phenotypic data to find candidate immune exposures, relying instead on TCR beta sequences and their occurrence across donors. In an earlier analysis of 587 of the donors, high-throughput TCR beta sequencing was used to judge whether each TCR beta V gene segment behaved as functional or pseudogenic. Alongside the repertoire data, information on donor age, sex, ethnicity and CMV serostatus was compiled. In a later genetic analysis, genome-wide SNP genotypes for about 65% of the roughly 670 donors were used, and that subset was treated as a discovery cohort. All discovery cohort repertoires had been generated on a single sequencing platform. Both class I and class II loci were covered by HLA typing, at four-digit resolution. Typing coverage differed by locus: A, B, C, DRB1 and DQB1 were typed in about 629-640 donors, DQA1 in roughly 510, DPA1 in approximately 600, and DPB1 in 472. Because of strong linkage in the cohort, roughly five DR-DQ haplotypes were treated as single units for association and clustering. Across around 400 genotyped donors of the cohort, an average of 235,054 unique TCR beta nucleotide sequences per donor were sequenced, and approximately 17% of those sequences were non-productive.

In total, fewer than 750 healthy bone marrow donors made up the cohort. At the time of sampling, every cohort member was nominally healthy, though immune exposures that went unrecorded were likely present. Of the roughly 620 cohort members, almost 300 had positive CMV serostatus and 350 to 450 had negative CMV serostatus, and CMV serostatus was not recorded for the donor. Every donor gave a peripheral blood sample, and the peripheral blood mononuclear cells from that sample were used for TCR beta sequencing. The Qiagen DNeasy Blood Extraction Kit was used to extract genomic DNA from the blood cell samples. The study at large found these results: According to a later analysis, most CMV-associated TCR beta chains appeared to be HLA-restricted, and the HLA associations seemed to be driven largely by CMV exposure. Sequencing depth was assumed to be roughly uniform across donors in the presence/absence analyses, though that assumption may not hold. Some IMGT-functional V segments, including TRBV6-2 and TRBV6-3, could not be distinguished by the 87-base-pair reads and were therefore excluded. A later genetic analysis associated a missense DCLRE1C variant with V-gene and J-gene trimming of TCR beta chains, and an independent cohort replicated the association. The cohort was sequenced for TCR beta chains only, and without alpha or paired-chain data the features that could be detected were limited. While some public TCRs were present in many individuals, most TCR sequences turned up only very rarely across donors. A further reported finding was that TCR beta sequences accurately predicted the HLA-A and HLA-B alleles for most subjects in the first cohort. CMV serostatus was the only immune exposure information available for the cohort. An earlier analysis of some 590 of the donors showed that most TCR beta V segments appeared in productive rearrangements either about 87% or about 30% of the time, which broadly matched IMGT annotations. When HLA alleles, especially DR and DQ, strongly co-occurred, attributing TCR associations to individual alleles was difficult. According to a later analysis, TCR association rates differed among HLA loci, with DRB1 alleles showing the most associated TCRs and HLA-C alleles showing the fewest. Compared with the approximately 720-donor mean, donors in an Asian-associated ancestry cluster had fewer N-insertions in productive TCRs, according to a later genetic analysis. It was suggested by the authors that the approach could potentially be generalized to other disease states and immunological phenotypes. At a false discovery rate of 0.05, a later analysis linked about 16,000 TCR beta sequences to specific HLA alleles. Over 15 rarely observed V segments, including chromosome 9 orphons, were excluded from the earlier analysis of just under 600 of the donors because counts were too low. Linkage disequilibrium might explain the correlated functional status among segregating V segments, but an unknown experimental factor could not be ruled out. Because HLA typing was unavailable for some donors at each locus, only the typed subset was used in association tests. Several of the top co-occurrence clusters appeared to be linked to parvovirus B19, influenza, CMV and Epstein-Barr virus, according to a later analysis. In the study, about 150 TCR beta chains were listed as associated with cytomegalovirus. A cluster of highly shared sequence variants was judged likely to be a technical artifact of the sequencing pipeline. In vitro tests confirmed that a few of the cytomegalovirus-associated TCR beta chains recognize cytomegalovirus antigens. Cytomegalovirus status was reported to be diagnosed by the classifier with high specificity and sensitivity in both the original and validation cohorts. A later analysis found that HLA-associated TCR beta chains were more clonally expanded and had lower generation probabilities than equally common non-associated chains.

Trimming at the junction amounts to 1 base on V and 6 bases on J, and the germline ends lie 15 bases apart. Counted from cysteine to phenylalanine, this CDR3 has 15 amino acids. This entry keeps only the CDR3 DNA: 45 bases, framed from base 1. The CDR1 and CDR2 encoded by the germline V gene are MGHRA and YSYEKL. Libraries were prepared through the immunoSEQ multiplex PCR assay. A mixture of 60 forward primers for TCR Vbeta segments and 13 reverse primers for TCR Jbeta segments was used in the multiplex PCR. A multiplex PCR assay on genomic DNA amplified the CDR3 region of rearranged TCR beta genes. The Illumina HiSeq System was used to sequence the amplified TCR beta libraries as 87-base-pair reads. In the original analysis: In a later analysis, approximately 74 million unique TCR beta chains were counted across the approximately 640 repertoires, and approximately 11 million of these chains were shared by at least two donors. A nearest-neighbor algorithm error-corrected the raw reads and collapsed the reads into unique sequences, merging closely related sequences to remove PCR and sequencing errors. To assign V, D and J gene segments, CDR3 sequences were aligned to IMGT reference sequences. For a sequence to be retained, at least a six-nucleotide match to both a V gene segment and a J gene segment was required. A rearrangement was called productive if the CDR3 had no stop codons and remained in frame with V and J, and every other rearrangement was called non-productive. Following IMGT convention, CDR3 was defined as the stretch from the second conserved V-encoded cysteine up to the conserved J-encoded phenylalanine. Sequences without an unambiguous match to a single V gene segment were excluded from the earlier analysis of 500 to 700 of the donors. In an earlier analysis of about 590 of the donors, a V segment was called functional when productive rearrangements were above 56.7%, and segregating when the standard deviation between donors exceeded 5%. To diagnose cytomegalovirus status from the catalog of TCR beta chain sequences, a statistical classification framework was built. V and J gene assignment, in a later analysis, came from comparing TCR nucleotide sequences with IMGT/GENE-DB human TR gene sequences. Using the TCRdist pipeline, a later analysis assigned CDR3 sequences along with most-parsimonious VDJ recombination scenarios. A later analysis defined each TCR beta chain by its CDR3 amino acid sequence plus V-gene family, and excluded reads lacking a unique V-gene family. As a way to deal with suspected cross-contamination and a sequencing artifact, a later analysis dropped 500 to 700 nucleotide sequences that were highly shared and had low generation probability. For each public chain, a later analysis derived a clonal expansion index from normalized ranks of inferred template counts within each repertoire. In a later analysis, generation probabilities were computed with a VDJ recombination model fitted to out-of-frame rearrangements, and the resulting probabilities were checked against IGoR. Hypergeometric tests were used in a later analysis to score TCR-TCR, TCR-HLA and TCR-CMV co-occurrence, with a repertoire-size bias correction applied to the TCR pairs. In a later analysis, false discovery rates were estimated by permuting HLA or CMV assignments 20 times. In a later analysis, co-occurring TCRs were grouped using DBSCAN, with TCRdist sequence similarity added in when clustering inside HLA-allele-positive subsets. Repertoires with fewer than 30,000 or more than 120,000 public chains were left out of co-occurrence clustering, as were a few repertoires with anomalous nucleotide sharing. Not all clones reach the TCRdb copy of this immuneACCESS table, which keeps in-frame sequences only. Checked studies attribute under half of the gap to unresolved V genes and leave the rest unexplained. V, J and clone size are taken as reported in that table, and D and trimming were inferred from the DNA itself. This sample gives some 98,000 clones in total; roughly four fifths of them show up just once. The ten largest clones capture roughly 8.3% of the sample.

Sequencing was done on a sample of PBMCs. Here the chain combines TRBV4-1 and TRBJ1-1, with TRBD1 tentatively as D gene (6 bases match). The clonotype originates from a human donor in good health. The CDR3 region reads CASSQGQGTSSEAFF. The nucleotide sequence reads as follows: TGCGCCAGCAGCCAAGGCCAGGGGACGAGTTCTGAAGCTTTCTTT.